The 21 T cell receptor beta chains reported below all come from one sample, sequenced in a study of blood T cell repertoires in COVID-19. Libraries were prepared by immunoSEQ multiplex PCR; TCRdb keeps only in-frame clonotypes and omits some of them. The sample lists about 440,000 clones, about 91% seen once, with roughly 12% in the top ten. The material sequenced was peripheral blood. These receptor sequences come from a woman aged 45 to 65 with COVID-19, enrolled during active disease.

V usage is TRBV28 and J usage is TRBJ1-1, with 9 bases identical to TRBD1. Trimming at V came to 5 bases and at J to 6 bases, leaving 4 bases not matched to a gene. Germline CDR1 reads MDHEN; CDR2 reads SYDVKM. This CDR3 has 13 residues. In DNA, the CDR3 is TGTGCCAGCAGTCTTCGGACAGGGGCTGAAGCTTTCTTT. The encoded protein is CASSLRTGAEAFF.

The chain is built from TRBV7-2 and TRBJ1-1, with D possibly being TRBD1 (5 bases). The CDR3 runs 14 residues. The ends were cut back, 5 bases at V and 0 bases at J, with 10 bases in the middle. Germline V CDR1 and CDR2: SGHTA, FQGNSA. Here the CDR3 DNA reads TGTGCCAGCAGCCCCGGGACTTTGAACACTGAAGCTTTCTTT. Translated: CASSPGTLNTEAFF.

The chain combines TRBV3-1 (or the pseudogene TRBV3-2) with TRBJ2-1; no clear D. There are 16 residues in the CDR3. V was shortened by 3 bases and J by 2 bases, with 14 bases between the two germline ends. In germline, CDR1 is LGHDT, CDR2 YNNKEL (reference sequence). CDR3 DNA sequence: TGTGCCAGCAGCCAGCAGGCAGCCACACCCTACAATGAGCAGTTCTTC. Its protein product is CASSQQAATPYNEQFF.

CDR3 nucleotide sequence: TGTGCCAGCAGCTGGGACAGGAGGAACACTGAAGCTTTCTTT. Its translation: CASSWDRRNTEAFF. The chain has TRBV3-1 (or the pseudogene TRBV3-2) and TRBJ1-1; 8 bases are shared with TRBD1. The CDR3 is made up of 14 amino acids. Germline trimming cut 5 bases from V and 1 base from J; bases unmatched to any gene: 3. Germline V gene lookup returns CDR1 LGHDT and CDR2 YNNKEL (reference sequence).

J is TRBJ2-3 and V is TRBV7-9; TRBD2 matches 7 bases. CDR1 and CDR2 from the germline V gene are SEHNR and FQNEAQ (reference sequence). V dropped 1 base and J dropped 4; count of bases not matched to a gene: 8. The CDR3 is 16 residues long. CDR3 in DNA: TGTGCCAGCAGCTTAGGACCGAGCGGGGTGGCAGATACGCAGTATTTT. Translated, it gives CASSLGPSGVADTQYF.

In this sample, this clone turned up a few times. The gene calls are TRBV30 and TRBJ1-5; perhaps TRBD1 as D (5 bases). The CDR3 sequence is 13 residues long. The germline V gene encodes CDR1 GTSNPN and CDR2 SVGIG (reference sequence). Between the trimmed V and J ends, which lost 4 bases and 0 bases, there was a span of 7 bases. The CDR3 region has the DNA TGTGCCTGGACCGACAGTAGCAATCAGCCCCAGCATTTT. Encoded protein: CAWTDSSNQPQHF. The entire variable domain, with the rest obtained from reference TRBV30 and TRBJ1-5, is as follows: SQTIHQWPATLVQPVGSPLSLECTVEGTSNPNLYWYRQAAGRGLQLLFYSVGIGQISSEVPQNLSASRPQDRQFILSSKKLLLSDSGFYLCAWTDSSNQPQHFGDGTRLSIL.

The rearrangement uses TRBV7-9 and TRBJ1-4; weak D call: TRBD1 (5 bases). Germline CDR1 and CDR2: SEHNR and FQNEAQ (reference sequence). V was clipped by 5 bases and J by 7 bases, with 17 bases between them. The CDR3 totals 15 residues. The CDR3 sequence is CASSPGEGLIEKLFF. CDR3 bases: TGTGCCAGCAGCCCGGGGGAGGGGCTGATTGAAAAACTGTTTTTT.

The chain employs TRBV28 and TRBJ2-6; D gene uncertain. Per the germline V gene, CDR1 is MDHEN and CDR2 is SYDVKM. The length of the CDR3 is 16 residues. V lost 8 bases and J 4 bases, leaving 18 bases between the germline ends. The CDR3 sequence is CASEPNLNRGANVLTF. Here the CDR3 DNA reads TGTGCCAGCGAGCCTAATCTGAACCGAGGGGCCAACGTCCTGACTTTC.

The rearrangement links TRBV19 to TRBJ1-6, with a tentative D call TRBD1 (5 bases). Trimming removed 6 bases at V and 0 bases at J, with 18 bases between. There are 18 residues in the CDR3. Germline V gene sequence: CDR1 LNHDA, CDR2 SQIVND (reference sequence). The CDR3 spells CASSRGTEDRSYNSPLHF. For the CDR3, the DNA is TGTGCCAGTAGCCGGGGGACGGAAGACCGCTCCTATAATTCACCCCTCCACTTT. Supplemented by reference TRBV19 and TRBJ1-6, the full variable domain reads DGGITQSPKYLFRKEGQNVTLSCEQNLNHDAMYWYRQDPGQGLRLIYYSQIVNDFQKGDIAEGYSVSREKKESFPLTVTSAQKNPTAFYLCASSRGTEDRSYNSPLHFGNGTRLTVT.

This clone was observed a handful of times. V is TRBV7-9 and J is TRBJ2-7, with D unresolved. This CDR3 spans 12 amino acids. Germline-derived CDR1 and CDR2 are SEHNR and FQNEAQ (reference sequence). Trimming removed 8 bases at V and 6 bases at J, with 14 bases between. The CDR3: CASGRSDLEQYF. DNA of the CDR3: TGTGCCAGCGGCCGATCTGATCTCGAGCAGTACTTC.

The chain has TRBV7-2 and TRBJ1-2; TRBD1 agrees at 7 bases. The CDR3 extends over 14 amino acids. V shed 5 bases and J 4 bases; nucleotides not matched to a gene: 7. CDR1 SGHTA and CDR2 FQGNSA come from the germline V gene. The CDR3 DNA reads TGTGCCAGCAGCGGCAGACAGGGAGGCTATGGCTACACCTTC. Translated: CASSGRQGGYGYTF.

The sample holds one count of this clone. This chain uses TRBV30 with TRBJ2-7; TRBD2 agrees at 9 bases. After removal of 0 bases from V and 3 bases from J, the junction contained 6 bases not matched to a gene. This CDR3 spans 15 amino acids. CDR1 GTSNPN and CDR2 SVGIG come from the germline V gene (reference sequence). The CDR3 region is CAWSVGGGVVYEQYF. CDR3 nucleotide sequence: TGTGCCTGGAGTGTCGGCGGGGGGGTCGTCTACGAGCAGTACTTC.

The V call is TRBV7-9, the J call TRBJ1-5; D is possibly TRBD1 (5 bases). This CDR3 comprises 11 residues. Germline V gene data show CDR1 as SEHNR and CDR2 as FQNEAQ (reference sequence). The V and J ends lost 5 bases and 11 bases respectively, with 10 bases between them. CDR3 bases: TGTGCCAGCAGCCTCGGGGGGGCCCAGCATTTT. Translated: CASSLGGAQHF.

The CDR3 loop reads CASSIRQANPYEQYF. Here the CDR3 DNA reads TGTGCCAGTAGTATAAGGCAGGCTAACCCCTACGAGCAGTACTTC. The chain couples TRBV19 to TRBJ2-7, with D uncertain. The CDR3 is 15 amino acids. CDR1 is LNHDA, CDR2 SQIVND, per germline (reference sequence). Deletions cut 2 bases from V and 2 bases from J, with 13 bases between.

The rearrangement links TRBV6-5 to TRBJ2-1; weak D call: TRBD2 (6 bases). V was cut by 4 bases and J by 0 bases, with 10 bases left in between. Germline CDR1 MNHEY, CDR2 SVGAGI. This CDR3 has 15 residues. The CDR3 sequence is CASSFRGSSYNEQFF. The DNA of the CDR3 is TGTGCCAGCAGTTTCCGGGGGAGCTCCTACAATGAGCAGTTCTTC.

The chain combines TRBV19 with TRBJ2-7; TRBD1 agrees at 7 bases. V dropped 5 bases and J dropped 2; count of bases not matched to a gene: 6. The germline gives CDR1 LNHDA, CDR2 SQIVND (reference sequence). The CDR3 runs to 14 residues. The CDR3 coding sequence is TGTGCCAGTAGTGGCCGGGACAGTCCCTACGAGCAGTACTTC. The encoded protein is CASSGRDSPYEQYF. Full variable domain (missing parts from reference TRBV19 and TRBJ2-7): DGGITQSPKYLFRKEGQNVTLSCEQNLNHDAMYWYRQDPGQGLRLIYYSQIVNDFQKGDIAEGYSVSREKKESFPLTVTSAQKNPTAFYLCASSGRDSPYEQYFGPGTRLTVT.

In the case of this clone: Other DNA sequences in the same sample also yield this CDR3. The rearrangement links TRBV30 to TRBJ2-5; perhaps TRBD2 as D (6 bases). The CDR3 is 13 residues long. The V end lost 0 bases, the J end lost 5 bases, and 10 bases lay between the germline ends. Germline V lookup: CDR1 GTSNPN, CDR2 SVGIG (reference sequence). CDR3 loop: CAWSVRGSETQYF. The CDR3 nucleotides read TGTGCCTGGAGTGTACGGGGGAGCGAGACCCAGTACTTC.

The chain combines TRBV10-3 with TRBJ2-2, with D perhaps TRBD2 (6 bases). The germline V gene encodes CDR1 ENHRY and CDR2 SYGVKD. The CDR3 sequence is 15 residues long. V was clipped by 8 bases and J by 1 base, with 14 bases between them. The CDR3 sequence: CAISPGTGNTGELFF. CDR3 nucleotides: TGTGCCATCTCGCCCGGGACTGGGAACACCGGGGAGCTGTTTTTT.

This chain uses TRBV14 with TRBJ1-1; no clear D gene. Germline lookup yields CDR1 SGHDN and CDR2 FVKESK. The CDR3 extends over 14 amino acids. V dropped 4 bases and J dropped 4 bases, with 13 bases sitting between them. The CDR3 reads CASSPPGFFTEAFF. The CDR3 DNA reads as TGTGCCAGCAGCCCGCCGGGGTTTTTCACTGAAGCTTTCTTT.

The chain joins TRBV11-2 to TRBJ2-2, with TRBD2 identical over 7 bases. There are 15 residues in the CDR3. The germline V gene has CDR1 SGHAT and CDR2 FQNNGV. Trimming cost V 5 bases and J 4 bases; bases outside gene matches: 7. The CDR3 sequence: CASSPPGGGTGELFF. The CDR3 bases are TGTGCCAGCAGCCCACCTGGGGGGGGCACCGGGGAGCTGTTTTTT.

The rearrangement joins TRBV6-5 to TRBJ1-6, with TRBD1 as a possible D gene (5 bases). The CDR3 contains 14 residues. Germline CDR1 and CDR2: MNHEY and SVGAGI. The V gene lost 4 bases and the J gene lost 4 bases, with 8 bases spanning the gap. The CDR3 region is CASSSGLYNSPLHF. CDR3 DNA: TGTGCCAGCAGTTCGGGACTTTATAATTCACCCCTCCACTTT.